This T cell receptor (beta chain) was sequenced in a study of cytomegalovirus exposure and HLA in healthy donors. About the research overall: Some 80 million unique TCRs from HLA-typed donors were held in an early data release.

At sampling all donors were nominally healthy, likely with unrecorded immune exposures. Primers for the PCR totalled 60 Vbeta and 13 Jbeta. The data were produced by immunoSEQ multiplex PCR, yet TCRdb's version contains in-frame clones alone and is incomplete. The sample records some 110,000 clones, more than 65% being singletons. The V and J ends lost 4 bases and 0 bases respectively, with 7 bases between them. CDR3 size: 14 residues. Germline assignment: CDR1 SGHRS and CDR2 YFSETQ. This TCR derives from a woman in her thirties or forties in good health and CMV-seropositive. The chain carries TRBV5-1 and TRBJ2-2; tentatively, D is TRBD2 (6 bases). Source material: PBMCs. The CDR3 DNA is TGCGCCAGCAGCGTAGCGGCGAACACCGGGGAGCTGTTTTTT. This codes for CASSVAANTGELFF.